This TCR beta chain was sequenced during a study of blood T cell repertoires in COVID-19. As for the study in general: There were acute and convalescent COVID-19 samples, and they came from the United States, Italy and Spain. The cDNA or gDNA used as material had been derived from T cells, B-cell-depleted T cells, or PBMCs.

Membership in each cohort depended on participant-reported clinical history. The J segment lost 1 base and the V segment lost 3 bases, leaving 7 bases of the junction unmatched. The CDR3 has 17 amino acids. From germline, CDR1 is MDHEN and CDR2 SYDVKM. The method was immunoSEQ multiplex PCR; TCRdb's version includes in-frame clones alone and lacks a portion of them. The data hold 200,000 to 300,000 clones, with about 91% observed a single time. What was sequenced was PBMCs or T cells enriched from blood (not recorded which). The chain combines TRBV28 with TRBJ1-1, with 11 nucleotides matching TRBD1. The origin of this receptor is a woman aged 40 to 50 with acute COVID-19. The CDR3 DNA reads as TGTGCCAGCAGTTTTCTCAGGACAGGGGGCAGGAACACTGAAGCTTTCTTT. Amino acids: CASSFLRTGGRNTEAFF.